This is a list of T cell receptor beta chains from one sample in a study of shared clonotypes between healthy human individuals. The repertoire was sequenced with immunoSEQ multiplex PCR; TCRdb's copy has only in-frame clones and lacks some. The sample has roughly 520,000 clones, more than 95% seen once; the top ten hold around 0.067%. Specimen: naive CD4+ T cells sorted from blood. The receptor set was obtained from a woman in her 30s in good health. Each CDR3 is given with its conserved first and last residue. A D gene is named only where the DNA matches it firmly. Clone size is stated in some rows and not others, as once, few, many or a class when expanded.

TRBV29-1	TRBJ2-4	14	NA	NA	CSVLQTRSLNIQYF	TGCAGCGTTCTCCAGACTAGGAGTTTAAACATTCAGTACTTC
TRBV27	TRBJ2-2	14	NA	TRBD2	CASSHGRVGWELFF	TGTGCCAGCAGTCACGGGAGGGTCGGCTGGGAGCTGTTTTTT
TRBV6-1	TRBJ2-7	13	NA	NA	CASRSLVSYEQYF	TGTGCCAGCAGAAGCCTAGTTTCCTACGAGCAGTACTTC
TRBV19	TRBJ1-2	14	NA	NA	CASSQPPYAYGYTF	TGTGCCAGTAGTCAACCTCCCTATGCCTATGGCTACACCTTC
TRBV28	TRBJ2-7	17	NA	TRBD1	CASRSPHPGQGGYEQYF	TGTGCCAGCAGGTCCCCTCACCCGGGACAGGGAGGGTACGAGCAGTACTTC
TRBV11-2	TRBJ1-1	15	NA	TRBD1	CASSTRTGKNTEAFF	TGTGCCAGCAGCACCCGGACAGGGAAGAACACTGAAGCTTTCTTT
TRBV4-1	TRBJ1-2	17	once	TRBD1	CASSQYSSPTGGNGYTF	TGCGCCAGCAGCCAATATTCATCCCCGACAGGGGGCAATGGCTACACCTTC
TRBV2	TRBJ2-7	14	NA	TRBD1	CASSAGTGYYEQYF	TGTGCCAGCAGCGCCGGGACAGGGTACTACGAGCAGTACTTC
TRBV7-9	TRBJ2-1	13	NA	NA	CASSPPGNNEQFF	TGTGCCAGCAGCCCCCCAGGAAACAATGAGCAGTTCTTC
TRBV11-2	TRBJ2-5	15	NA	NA	CASGLGQSLQETQYF	TGTGCCAGCGGTTTAGGGCAGTCGTTACAAGAGACCCAGTACTTC
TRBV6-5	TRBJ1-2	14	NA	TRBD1	CASSQTGGHYGYTF	TGTGCCAGCAGTCAGACAGGGGGCCACTATGGCTACACCTTC
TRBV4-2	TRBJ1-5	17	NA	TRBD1	CASSRSGQGLNNQPQHF	TGTGCCAGCAGCCGCTCCGGACAGGGGCTGAACAATCAGCCCCAGCATTTT
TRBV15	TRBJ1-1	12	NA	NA	CATSRPTAEAFF	TGTGCCACCAGCAGACCTACAGCTGAAGCTTTCTTT
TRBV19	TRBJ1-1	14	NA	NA	CASSISGLGSEAFF	TGTGCCAGTAGTATATCGGGATTGGGGTCTGAAGCTTTCTTT
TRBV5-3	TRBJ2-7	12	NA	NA	CASSYHSYEQYF	TGTGCCAGCAGCTATCACAGTTACGAGCAGTACTTC
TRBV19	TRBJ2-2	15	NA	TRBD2	CASSIGGSNSGELFF	TGTGCCAGTAGTATAGGCGGGAGTAACTCCGGGGAGCTGTTTTTT
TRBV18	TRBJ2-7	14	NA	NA	CASSPPRGRYEQYF	TGTGCCAGCTCACCACCGAGGGGTAGGTACGAGCAGTACTTC
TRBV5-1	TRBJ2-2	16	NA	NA	CASSPEGGTNTGELFF	TGCGCCAGCAGCCCGGAGGGTGGGACGAACACCGGGGAGCTGTTTTTT
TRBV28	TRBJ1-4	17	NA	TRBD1	CASSSAAQQGKDEKLFF	TGTGCCAGCAGTTCGGCAGCCCAACAGGGGAAGGATGAAAAACTGTTTTTT
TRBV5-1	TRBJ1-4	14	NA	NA	CASSSTVVGDKLFF	TGCGCCAGCAGCTCGACGGTGGTGGGGGATAAACTGTTTTTT
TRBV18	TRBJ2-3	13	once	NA	CASSPPSSDTQYF	TGTGCCAGCTCACCACCGTCCTCAGATACGCAGTATTTT
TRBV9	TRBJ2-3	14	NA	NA	CASSLGYSTDTQYF	TGTGCCAGCAGCCTAGGCTACAGCACAGATACGCAGTATTTT
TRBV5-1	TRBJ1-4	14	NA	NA	CASSLTGLVEKLFF	TGCGCCAGCAGCTTGACAGGGCTGGTTGAAAAACTGTTTTTT
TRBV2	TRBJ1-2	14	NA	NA	CASSEEAGSYGYTF	TGTGCCAGCAGTGAAGAGGCAGGCTCCTATGGCTACACCTTC
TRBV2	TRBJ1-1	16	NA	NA	CASRGGAGQPNTEAFF	TGTGCCAGCAGGGGGGGAGCTGGACAGCCGAACACTGAAGCTTTCTTT
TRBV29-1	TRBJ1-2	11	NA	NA	CSVDMGYGYTF	TGCAGCGTTGATATGGGCTATGGCTACACCTTC
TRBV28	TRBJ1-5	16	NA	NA	CASSPGGIPSNQPQHF	TGTGCCAGCAGTCCCGGGGGCATTCCTAGCAATCAGCCCCAGCATTTT
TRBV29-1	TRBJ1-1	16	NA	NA	CSVEVPTRHTLTEAFF	TGCAGCGTTGAAGTCCCAACCAGACATACTCTCACTGAAGCTTTCTTT
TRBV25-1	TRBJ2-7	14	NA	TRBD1	CASSVYRGTYEQYF	TGTGCCAGCAGTGTCTACAGGGGGACCTACGAGCAGTACTTC
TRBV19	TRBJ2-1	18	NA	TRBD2	CASSMYRTSGRANNEQFF	TGTGCCAGTAGTATGTACAGGACTAGCGGGAGGGCTAACAATGAGCAGTTCTTC
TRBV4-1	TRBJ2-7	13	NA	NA	CASSRELTRTRYF	TGCGCCAGCAGCCGGGAACTGACAAGGACCAGGTACTTC
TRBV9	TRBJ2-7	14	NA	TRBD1	CASSVAQGAYEQYF	TGTGCCAGCAGCGTAGCCCAGGGGGCCTACGAGCAGTACTTC
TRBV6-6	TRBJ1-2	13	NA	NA	CASREQGVDGYTF	TGTGCCAGCAGGGAGCAGGGAGTGGATGGCTACACCTTC
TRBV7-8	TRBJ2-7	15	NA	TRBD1	CASIRGLSPTYEQYF	TGTGCCAGCATCAGGGGGCTGTCTCCGACCTACGAGCAGTACTTC
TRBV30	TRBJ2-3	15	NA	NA	CASNSAPESTDTQYF	TGTGCCTCAAATAGTGCCCCTGAGAGCACAGATACGCAGTATTTT
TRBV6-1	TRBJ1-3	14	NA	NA	CASSLDQPGNTIYF	TGTGCCAGCAGTCTGGACCAGCCGGGAAACACCATATATTTT
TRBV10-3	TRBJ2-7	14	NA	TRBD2	CAISESGTIYEQYF	TGTGCCATCAGCGAATCCGGGACTATCTACGAGCAGTACTTC
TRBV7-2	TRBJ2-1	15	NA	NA	CASSDSIGTYNEQFF	TGTGCCAGCAGCGATAGCATAGGCACCTACAATGAGCAGTTCTTC
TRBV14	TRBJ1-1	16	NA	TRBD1	CASSKLDRALNTEAFF	TGTGCCAGCAGCAAACTCGACAGGGCCCTCAACACTGAAGCTTTCTTT
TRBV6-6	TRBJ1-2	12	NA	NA	CASSSTGNGYTF	TGTGCCAGCAGTTCAACAGGGAATGGCTACACCTTC
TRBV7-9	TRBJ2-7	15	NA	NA	CASSLSAMSSYEQYF	TGTGCCAGCAGCTTATCAGCCATGAGCTCCTACGAGCAGTACTTC
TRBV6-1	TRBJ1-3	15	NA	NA	CASRVDRDPGNTIYF	TGTGCCAGCAGGGTCGACAGAGATCCTGGAAACACCATATATTTT
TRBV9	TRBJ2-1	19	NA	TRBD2	CASSVGLAGGPGSYNEQFF	TGTGCCAGCAGCGTAGGACTAGCGGGAGGGCCGGGCTCCTACAATGAGCAGTTCTTC
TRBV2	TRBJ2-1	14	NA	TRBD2	CACTGTSAYNEQFF	TGTGCCTGCACCGGGACTAGCGCTTACAATGAGCAGTTCTTC
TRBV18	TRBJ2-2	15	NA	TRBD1	CASSPGQGAIGELFF	TGTGCCAGCTCACCGGGACAGGGGGCTATCGGGGAGCTGTTTTTT
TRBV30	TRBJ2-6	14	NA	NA	CAWSGGSGANVLTF	TGTGCCTGGAGTGGGGGGTCTGGGGCCAACGTCCTGACTTTC